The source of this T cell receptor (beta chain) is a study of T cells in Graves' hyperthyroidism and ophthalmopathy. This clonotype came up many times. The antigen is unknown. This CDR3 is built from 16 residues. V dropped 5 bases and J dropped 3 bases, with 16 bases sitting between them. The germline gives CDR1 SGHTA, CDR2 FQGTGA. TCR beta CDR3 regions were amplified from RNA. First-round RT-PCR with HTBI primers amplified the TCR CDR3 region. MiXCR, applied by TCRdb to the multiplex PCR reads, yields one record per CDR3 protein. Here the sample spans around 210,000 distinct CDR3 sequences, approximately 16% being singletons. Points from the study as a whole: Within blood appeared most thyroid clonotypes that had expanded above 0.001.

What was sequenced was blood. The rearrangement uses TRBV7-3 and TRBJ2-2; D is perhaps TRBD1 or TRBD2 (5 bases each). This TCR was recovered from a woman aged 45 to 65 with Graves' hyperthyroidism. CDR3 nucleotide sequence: TGTGCCAGCAGCACGGACCCCCGAGGGGACACCGGGGAGCTGTTTTTT. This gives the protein CASSTDPRGDTGELFF.